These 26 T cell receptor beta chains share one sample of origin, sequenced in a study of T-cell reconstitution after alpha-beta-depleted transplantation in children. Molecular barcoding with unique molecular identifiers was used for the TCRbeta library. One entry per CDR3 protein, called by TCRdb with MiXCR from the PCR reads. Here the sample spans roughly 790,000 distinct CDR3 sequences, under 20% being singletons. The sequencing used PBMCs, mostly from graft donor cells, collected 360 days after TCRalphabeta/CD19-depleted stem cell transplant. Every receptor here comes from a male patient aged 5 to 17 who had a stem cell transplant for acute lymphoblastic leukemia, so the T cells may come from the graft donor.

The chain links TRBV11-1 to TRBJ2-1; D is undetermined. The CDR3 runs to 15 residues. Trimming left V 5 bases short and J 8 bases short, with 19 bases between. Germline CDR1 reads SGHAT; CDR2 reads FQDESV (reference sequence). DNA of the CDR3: TGTGCCAGCAGCGATCGAGCTATGGGGTTCGATGAGCAGTTCTTC. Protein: CASSDRAMGFDEQFF.

The CDR3 loop is CASSLGTSGYTSTDTQYF. The DNA for the CDR3 is TGCGCCAGCAGCTTGGGGACTAGCGGATACACTAGCACAGATACGCAGTATTTT. This chain uses TRBV5-1 with TRBJ2-3, with 10 positions matching TRBD2. Germline values: CDR1 SGHRS, CDR2 YFSETQ. V lost 0 bases, J lost 0 bases, and 7 bases stayed unmatched. This CDR3 has 18 residues.

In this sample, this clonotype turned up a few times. The CDR3 DNA reads as TGCGCCAGCAGCCCTCGGGAGGGTTCCGGGGAGCTGTTTTTT. Protein: CASSPREGSGELFF. This chain joins TRBV5-1 and TRBJ2-2; 8 nucleotides align to TRBD2. The CDR3 extends over 14 amino acids. Germline CDR1 SGHRS, CDR2 YFSETQ. The V segment lost 4 bases and the J segment 6 bases; nucleotides outside the gene matches: 5.

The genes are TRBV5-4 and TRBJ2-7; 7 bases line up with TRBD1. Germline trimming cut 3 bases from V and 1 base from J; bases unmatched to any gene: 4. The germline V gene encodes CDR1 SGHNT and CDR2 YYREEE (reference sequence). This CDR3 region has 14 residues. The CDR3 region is CASSSTGYSYEQYF. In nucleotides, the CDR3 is TGTGCCAGCAGCTCGACAGGGTATTCCTACGAGCAGTACTTC.

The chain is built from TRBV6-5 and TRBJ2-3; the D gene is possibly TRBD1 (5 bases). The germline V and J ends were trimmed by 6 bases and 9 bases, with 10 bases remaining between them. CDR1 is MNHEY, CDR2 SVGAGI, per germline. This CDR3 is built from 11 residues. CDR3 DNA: TGTGCCAGCAGACCCGCAGGGACGCAGTATTTT. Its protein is CASRPAGTQYF.

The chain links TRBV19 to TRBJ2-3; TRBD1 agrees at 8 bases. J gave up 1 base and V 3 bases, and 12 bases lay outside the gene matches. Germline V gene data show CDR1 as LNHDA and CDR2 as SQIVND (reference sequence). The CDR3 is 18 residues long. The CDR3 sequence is CASSMYPRHRGGTDTQYF. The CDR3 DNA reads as TGTGCCAGTAGTATGTACCCCCGACACAGGGGGGGCACAGATACGCAGTATTTT.

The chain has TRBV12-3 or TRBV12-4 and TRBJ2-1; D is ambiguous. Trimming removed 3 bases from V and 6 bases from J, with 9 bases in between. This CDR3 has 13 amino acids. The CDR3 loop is CASSFVGVNEQFF. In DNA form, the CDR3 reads TGTGCCAGCAGTTTTGTTGGAGTCAATGAGCAGTTCTTC.

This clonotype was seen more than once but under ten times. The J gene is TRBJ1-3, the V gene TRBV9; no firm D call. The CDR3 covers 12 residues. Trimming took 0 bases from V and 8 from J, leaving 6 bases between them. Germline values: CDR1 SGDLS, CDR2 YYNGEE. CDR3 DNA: TGTGCCAGCAGCGTAGGTCCGGACACCATATATTTT. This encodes CASSVGPDTIYF.

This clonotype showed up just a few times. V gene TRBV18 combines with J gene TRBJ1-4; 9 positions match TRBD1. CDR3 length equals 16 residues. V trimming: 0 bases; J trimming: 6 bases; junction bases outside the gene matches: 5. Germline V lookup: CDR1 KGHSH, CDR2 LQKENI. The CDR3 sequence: CASSPPTGGLYEKLFF. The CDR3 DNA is TGTGCCAGCTCACCACCCACAGGGGGCCTTTATGAAAAACTGTTTTTT.

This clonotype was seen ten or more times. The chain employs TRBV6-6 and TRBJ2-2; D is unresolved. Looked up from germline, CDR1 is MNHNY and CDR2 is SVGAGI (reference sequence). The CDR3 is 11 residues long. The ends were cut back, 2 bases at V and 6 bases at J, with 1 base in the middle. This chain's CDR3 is CASSYPGELFF. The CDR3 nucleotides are TGTGCCAGCAGTTACCCCGGGGAGCTGTTTTTT.

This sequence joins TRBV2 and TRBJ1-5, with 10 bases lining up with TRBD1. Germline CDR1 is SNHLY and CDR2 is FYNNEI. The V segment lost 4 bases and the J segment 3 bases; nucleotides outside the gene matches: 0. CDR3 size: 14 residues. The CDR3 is CASSGQGANQPQHF. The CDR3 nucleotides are TGTGCCAGCAGTGGACAGGGGGCCAATCAGCCCCAGCATTTT.

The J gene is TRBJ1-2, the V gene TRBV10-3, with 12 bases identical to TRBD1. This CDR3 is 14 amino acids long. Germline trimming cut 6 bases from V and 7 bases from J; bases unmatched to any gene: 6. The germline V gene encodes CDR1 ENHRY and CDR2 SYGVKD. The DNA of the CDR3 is TGTGCCATCAGCTCCGGGACAGGGGGCTCTGGCTACACCTTC. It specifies CAISSGTGGSGYTF.

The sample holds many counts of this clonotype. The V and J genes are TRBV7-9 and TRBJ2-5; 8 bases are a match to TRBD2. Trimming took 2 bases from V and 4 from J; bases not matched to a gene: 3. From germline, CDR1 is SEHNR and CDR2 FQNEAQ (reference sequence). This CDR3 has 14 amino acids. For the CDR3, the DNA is TGTGCCAGCAGCTTATCCAGCGGGAGAGAGACCCAGTACTTC. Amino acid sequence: CASSLSSGRETQYF.

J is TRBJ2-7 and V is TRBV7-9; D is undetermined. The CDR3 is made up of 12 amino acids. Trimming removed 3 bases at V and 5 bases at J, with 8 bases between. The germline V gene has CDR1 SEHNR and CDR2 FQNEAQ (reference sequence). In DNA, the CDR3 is TGTGCCAGCAGCTTCCCAGTCCACGAGCAGTACTTC. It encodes CASSFPVHEQYF.

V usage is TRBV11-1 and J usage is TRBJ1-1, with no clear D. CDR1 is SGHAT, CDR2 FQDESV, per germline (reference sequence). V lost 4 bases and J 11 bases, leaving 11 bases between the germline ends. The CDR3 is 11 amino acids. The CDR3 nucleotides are TGTGCCAGCAGCTCAACCGTTGTGGCTTTCTTT. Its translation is CASSSTVVAFF.

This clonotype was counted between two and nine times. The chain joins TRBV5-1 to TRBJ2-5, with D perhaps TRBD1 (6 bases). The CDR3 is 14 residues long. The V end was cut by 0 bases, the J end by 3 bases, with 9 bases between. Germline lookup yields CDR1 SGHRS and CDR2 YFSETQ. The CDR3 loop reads CASSLDRVEETQYF. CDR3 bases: TGCGCCAGCAGCTTGGACAGGGTTGAAGAGACCCAGTACTTC.

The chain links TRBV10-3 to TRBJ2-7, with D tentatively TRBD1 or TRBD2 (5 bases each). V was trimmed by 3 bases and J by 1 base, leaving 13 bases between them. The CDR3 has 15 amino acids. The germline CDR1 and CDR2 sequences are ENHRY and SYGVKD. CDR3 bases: TGTGCCATCAGTGATATCCCCTGGGGGTCCTACGAGCAGTACTTC. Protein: CAISDIPWGSYEQYF.

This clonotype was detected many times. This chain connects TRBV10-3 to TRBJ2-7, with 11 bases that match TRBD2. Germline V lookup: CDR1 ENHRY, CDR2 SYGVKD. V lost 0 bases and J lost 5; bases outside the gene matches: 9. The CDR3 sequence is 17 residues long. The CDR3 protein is CAISESGLAGGGNEQYF. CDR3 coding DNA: TGTGCCATCAGTGAGTCTGGTCTAGCGGGAGGCGGGAACGAGCAGTACTTC.

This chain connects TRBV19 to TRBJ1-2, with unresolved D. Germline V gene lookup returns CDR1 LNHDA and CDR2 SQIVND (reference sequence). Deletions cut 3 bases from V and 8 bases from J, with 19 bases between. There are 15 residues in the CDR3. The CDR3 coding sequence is TGTGCCAGTAGTATCTCAGGCGCGGTAGCGGTCGGCTACACCTTC. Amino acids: CASSISGAVAVGYTF.

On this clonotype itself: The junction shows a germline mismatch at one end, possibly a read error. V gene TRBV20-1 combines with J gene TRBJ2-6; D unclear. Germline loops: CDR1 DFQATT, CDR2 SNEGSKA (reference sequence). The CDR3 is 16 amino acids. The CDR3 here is CCARPPGSLGANVLTF. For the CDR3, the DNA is TGCTGTGCTAGACCTCCCGGTTCTCTGGGGGCCAACGTCCTGACTTTC.

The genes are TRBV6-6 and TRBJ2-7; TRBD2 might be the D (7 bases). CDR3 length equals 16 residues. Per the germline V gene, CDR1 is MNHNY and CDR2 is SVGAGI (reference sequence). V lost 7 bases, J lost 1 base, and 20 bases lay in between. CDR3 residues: CASNHRASGTSYEQYF. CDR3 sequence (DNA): TGTGCCAGCAACCACAGGGCTAGCGGAACATCCTACGAGCAGTACTTC.

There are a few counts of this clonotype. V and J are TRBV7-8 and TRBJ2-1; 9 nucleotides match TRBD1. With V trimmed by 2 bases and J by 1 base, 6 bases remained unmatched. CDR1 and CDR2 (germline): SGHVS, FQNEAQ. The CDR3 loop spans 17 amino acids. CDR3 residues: CASSLSGTGLSYNEQFF. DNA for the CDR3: TGTGCCAGCAGCTTATCCGGGACAGGGTTATCCTACAATGAGCAGTTCTTC.

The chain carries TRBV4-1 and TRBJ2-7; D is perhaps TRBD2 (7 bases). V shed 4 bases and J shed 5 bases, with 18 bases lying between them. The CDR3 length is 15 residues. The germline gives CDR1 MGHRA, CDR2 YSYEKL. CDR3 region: CASSRSRGGADEQYF. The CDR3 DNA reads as TGCGCCAGCAGCCGGTCAAGGGGGGGCGCGGACGAGCAGTACTTC.

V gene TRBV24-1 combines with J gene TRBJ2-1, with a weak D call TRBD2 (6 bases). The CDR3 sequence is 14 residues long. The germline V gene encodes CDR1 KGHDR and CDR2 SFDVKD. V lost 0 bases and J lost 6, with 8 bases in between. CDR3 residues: CATSDLTGGNEQFF. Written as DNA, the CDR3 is TGTGCCACCAGTGATTTGACCGGGGGCAATGAGCAGTTCTTC.

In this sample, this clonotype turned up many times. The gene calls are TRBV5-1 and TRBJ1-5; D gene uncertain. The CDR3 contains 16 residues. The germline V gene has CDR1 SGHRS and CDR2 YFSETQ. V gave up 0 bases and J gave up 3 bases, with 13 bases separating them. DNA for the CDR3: TGCGCCAGCAGCTTGGGACGTGGGAAGGACAATCAGCCCCAGCATTTT. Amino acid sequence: CASSLGRGKDNQPQHF.

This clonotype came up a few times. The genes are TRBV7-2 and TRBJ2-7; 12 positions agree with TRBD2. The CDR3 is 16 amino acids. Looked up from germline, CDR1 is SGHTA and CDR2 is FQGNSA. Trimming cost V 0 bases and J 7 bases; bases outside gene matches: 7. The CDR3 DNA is TGTGCCAGCAGCTTAGCCTCGACTAGCGGGAGTGTGGAGCAGTACTTC. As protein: CASSLASTSGSVEQYF.